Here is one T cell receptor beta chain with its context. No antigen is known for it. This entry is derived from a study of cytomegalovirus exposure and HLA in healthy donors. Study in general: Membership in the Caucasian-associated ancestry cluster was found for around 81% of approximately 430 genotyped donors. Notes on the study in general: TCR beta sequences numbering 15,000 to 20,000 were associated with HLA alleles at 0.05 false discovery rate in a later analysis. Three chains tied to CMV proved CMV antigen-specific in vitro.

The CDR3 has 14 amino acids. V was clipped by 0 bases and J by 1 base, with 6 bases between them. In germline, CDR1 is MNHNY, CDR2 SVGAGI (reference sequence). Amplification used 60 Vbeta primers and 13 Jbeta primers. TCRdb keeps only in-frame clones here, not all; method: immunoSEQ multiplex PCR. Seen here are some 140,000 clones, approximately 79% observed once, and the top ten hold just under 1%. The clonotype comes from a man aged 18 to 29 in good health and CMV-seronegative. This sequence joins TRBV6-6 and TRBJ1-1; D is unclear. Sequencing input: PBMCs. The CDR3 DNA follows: TGTGCCAGCAGTTACTCGAGTCCGAACACTGAAGCTTTCTTT. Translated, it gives CASSYSSPNTEAFF.